This T cell receptor beta chain came from a study of CXCR3-negative and CXCR3-positive naive CD8 T cells. Overall study findings and caveats: Naive cells with CXCR3 showed TRB CDR3s that were more hydrophobic than those in CXCR3-negative naive cells. TCR interaction strength was inferred from TRB CDR3 physicochemistry, as CD5 matched across naive subsets. Memory CD8+ cells showed much lower diversity, while both naive subsets were comparably high.

5' RACE with UMI labels generated the TRB cDNA libraries. TCRdb reanalyzed the 5' RACE reads, giving one entry per CDR3 protein sequence and no DNA. This sample's clone table lists approximately 65,000 distinct CDR3 sequences. The germline gives CDR1 MDHEN, CDR2 SYDVKM. CDR3 size: 16 residues. Remarks on this clonotype: Antigen specificity is unknown.

Among CD8+ T cells, naive ones were CD45RO-CCR7+CD27+CD95-. V usage is TRBV28 and J usage is TRBJ1-5; TCRdb's assignment of TRBD1 cannot be checked, as there is no DNA. Source material: naive CXCR3+ CD8+ T cells from blood. The subset here: CD45RO-CCR7+CD27+CD95- naive CD8+ T cells expressing CXCR3 (TNR3+). The receptor was derived from a human donor in good health. Some clones in this sample may be carry-over from other donors' samples. CDR3 region: CASSPGTGGGHQPQHF.